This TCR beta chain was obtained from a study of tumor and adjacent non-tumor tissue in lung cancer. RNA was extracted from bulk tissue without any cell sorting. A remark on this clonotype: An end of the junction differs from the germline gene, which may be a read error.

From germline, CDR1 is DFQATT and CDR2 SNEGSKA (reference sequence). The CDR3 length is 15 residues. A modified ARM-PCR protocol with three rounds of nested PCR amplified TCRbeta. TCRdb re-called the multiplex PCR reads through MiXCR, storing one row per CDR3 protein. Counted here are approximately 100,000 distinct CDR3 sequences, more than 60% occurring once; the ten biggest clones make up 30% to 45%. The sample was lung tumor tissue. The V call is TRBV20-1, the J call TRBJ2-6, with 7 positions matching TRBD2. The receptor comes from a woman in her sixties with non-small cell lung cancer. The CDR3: CSVTPAGAGANVLAF. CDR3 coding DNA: TGCAGTGTTACTCCGGCGGGAGCTGGGGCCAACGTCCTGGCTTTC.